The T cell receptor beta chain described here comes from a study of control samples from healthy donors and cancer patients. Germline V gene data show CDR1 as MDHEN and CDR2 as SYDVKM. Between the trimmed V and J ends, which lost 8 bases and 4 bases, there was a span of 11 bases. This CDR3 region has 12 residues. Method: immunoSEQ multiplex PCR; TCRdb's copy keeps in-frame clones and lacks some. The sample has approximately 160,000 clones, approximately 90% seen once; the top ten hold 0.68%. The V and J genes are TRBV28 and TRBJ1-2; perhaps TRBD1 as D (6 bases). The material sequenced was blood. This sequence was found in a woman in her thirties in good health. The CDR3, as DNA: TGTGCCAGCGGGGGGCAGATCTATGGCTACACCTTC. This codes for CASGGQIYGYTF.